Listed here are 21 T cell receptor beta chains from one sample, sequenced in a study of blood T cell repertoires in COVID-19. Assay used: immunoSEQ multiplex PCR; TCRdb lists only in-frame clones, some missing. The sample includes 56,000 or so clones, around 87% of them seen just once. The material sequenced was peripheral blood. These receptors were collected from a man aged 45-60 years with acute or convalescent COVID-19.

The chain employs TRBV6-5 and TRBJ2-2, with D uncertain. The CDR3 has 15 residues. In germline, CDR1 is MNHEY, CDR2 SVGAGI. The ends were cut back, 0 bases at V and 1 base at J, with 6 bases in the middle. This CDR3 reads CASSYSRLNTGELFF. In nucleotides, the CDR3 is TGTGCCAGCAGTTACTCGAGGTTGAACACCGGGGAGCTGTTTTTT.

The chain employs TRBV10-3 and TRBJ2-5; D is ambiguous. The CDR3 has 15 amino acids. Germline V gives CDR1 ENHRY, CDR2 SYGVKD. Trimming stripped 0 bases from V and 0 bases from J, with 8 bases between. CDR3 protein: CAISESPTNQETQYF. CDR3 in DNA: TGTGCCATCAGTGAGTCTCCGACAAACCAAGAGACCCAGTACTTC.

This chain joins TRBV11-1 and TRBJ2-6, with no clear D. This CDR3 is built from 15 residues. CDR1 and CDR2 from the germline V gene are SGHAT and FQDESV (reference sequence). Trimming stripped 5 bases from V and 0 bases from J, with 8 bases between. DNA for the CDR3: TGTGCCAGCAGCAGAAGTAGCTCTGGGGCCAACGTCCTGACTTTC. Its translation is CASSRSSSGANVLTF.

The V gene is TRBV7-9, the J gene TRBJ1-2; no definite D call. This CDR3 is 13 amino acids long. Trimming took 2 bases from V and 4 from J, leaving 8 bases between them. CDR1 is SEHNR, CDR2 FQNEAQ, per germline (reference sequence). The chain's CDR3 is CASSLPSLYGYTF. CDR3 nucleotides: TGTGCCAGCAGCTTACCTTCACTCTATGGCTACACCTTC.

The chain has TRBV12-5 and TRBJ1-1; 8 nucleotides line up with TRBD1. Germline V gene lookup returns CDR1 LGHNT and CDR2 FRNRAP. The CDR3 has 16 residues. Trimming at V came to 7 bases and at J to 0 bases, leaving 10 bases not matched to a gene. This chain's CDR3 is CASDLAGGGMNTEAFF. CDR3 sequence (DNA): TGTGCTAGTGACTTGGCAGGGGGCGGGATGAACACTGAAGCTTTCTTT.

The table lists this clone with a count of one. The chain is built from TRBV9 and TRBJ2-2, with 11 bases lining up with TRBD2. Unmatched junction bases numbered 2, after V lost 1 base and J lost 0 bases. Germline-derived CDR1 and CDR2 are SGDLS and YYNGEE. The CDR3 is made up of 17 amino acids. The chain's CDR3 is CASSVLAGGTNTGELFF. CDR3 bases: TGTGCCAGCAGCGTACTAGCGGGGGGAACGAACACCGGGGAGCTGTTTTTT.

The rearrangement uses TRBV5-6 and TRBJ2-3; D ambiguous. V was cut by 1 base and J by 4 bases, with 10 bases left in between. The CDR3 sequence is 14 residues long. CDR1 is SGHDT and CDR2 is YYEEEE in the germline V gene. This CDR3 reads CASSLLGSPDTQYF. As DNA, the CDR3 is TGTGCCAGCAGCTTGTTGGGTAGCCCAGATACGCAGTATTTT.

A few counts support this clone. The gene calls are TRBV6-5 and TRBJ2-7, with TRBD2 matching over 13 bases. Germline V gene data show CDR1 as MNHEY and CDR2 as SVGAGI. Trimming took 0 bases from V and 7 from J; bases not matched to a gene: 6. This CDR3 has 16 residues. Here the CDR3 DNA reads TGTGCCAGCAGTTACTCCGGACTAGCGGGAGTTGGTGAGCAGTACTTC. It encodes CASSYSGLAGVGEQYF.

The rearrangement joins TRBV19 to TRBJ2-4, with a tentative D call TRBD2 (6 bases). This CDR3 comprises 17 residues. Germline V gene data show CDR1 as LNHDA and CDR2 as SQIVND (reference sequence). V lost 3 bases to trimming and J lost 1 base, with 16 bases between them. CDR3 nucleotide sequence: TGTGCCAGTAGTATCATACGGGGGAACGGGGCCAAAAACATTCAGTACTTC. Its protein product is CASSIIRGNGAKNIQYF.

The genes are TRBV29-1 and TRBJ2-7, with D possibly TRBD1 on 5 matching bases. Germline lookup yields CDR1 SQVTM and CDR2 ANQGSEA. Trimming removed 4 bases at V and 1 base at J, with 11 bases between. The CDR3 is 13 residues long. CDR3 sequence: CSVVPRQSYEQYF. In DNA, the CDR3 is TGCAGCGTTGTCCCCCGACAGTCCTACGAGCAGTACTTC.

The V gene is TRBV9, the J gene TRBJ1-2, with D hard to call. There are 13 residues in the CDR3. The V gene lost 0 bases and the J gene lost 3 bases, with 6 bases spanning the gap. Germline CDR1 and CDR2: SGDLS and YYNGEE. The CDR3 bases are TGTGCCAGCAGCGTAGCAGAATACTATGGCTACACCTTC. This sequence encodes CASSVAEYYGYTF.

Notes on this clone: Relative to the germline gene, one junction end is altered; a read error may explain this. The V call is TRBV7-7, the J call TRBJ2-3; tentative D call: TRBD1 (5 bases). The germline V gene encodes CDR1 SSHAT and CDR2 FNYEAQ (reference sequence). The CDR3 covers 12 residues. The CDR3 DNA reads TGTGCTAGCAGCAATACAGGAGATACGCAGTATTTT. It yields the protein CASSNTGDTQYF.

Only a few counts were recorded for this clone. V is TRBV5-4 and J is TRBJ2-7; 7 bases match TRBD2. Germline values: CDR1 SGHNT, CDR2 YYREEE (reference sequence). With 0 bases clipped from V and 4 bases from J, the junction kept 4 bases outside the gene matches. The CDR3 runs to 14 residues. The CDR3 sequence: CASSLGGEGYEQYF. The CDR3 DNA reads TGTGCCAGCAGCTTGGGAGGGGAGGGGTACGAGCAGTACTTC.

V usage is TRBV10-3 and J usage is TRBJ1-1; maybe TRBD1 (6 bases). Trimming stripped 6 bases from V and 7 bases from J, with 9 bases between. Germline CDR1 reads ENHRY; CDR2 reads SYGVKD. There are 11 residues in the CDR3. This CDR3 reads CAISTGYEAFF. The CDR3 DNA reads TGTGCCATCAGCACAGGGTATGAAGCTTTCTTT.

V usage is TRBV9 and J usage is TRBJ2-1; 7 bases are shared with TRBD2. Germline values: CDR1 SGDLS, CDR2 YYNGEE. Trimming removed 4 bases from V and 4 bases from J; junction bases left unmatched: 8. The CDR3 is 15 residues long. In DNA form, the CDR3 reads TGTGCCAGCAGCAACCGGGACTACGCTTACAATGAGCAGTTCTTC. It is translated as CASSNRDYAYNEQFF.

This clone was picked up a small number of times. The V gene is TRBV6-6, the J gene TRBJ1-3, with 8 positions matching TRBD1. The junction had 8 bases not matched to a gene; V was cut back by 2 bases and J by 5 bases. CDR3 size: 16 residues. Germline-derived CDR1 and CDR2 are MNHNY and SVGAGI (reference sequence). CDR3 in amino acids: CASSYPVTGARNTIYF. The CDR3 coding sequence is TGTGCCAGCAGTTACCCCGTGACAGGGGCAAGAAACACCATATATTTT.

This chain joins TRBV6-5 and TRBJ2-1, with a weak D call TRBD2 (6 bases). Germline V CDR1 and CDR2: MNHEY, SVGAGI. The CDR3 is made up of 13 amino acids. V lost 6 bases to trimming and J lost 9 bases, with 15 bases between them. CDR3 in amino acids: CASSRLSGVEQFF. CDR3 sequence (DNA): TGTGCCAGCAGCCGACTCTCGGGAGTTGAGCAGTTCTTC.

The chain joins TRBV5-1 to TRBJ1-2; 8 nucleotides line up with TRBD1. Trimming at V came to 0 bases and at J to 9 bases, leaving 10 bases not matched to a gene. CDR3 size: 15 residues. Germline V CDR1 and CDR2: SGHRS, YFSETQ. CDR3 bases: TGCGCCAGCAGCTTGGCTATCAGGGGGCGCGGAAGCTACACCTTC. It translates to CASSLAIRGRGSYTF.

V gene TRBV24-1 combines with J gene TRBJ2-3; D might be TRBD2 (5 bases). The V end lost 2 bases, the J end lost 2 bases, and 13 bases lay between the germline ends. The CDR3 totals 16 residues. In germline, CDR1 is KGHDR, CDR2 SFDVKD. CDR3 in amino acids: CATSDSGEGNTDTQYF. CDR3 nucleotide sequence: TGTGCCACCAGTGATTCGGGCGAGGGAAACACAGATACGCAGTATTTT.

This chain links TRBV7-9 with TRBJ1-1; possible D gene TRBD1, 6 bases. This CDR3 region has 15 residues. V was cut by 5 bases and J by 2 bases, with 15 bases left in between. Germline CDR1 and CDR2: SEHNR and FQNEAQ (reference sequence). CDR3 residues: CASSLPRTDNTEAFF. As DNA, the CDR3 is TGTGCCAGCAGCCTACCGAGGACAGATAACACTGAAGCTTTCTTT.

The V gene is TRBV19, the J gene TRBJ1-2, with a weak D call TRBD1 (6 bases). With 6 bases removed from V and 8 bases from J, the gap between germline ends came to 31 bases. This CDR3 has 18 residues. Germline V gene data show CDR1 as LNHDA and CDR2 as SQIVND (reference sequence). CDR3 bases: TGTGCCAGTAGCCGACCCTCTACAGGGAAGCCAACCCGAGAGGGCTACACCTTC. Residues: CASSRPSTGKPTREGYTF.